Below, 27 T cell receptor beta chains from the same sample are listed, as sequenced in a study of shared clonotypes between healthy human individuals. The assay was immunoSEQ multiplex PCR, and TCRdb's table has in-frame clones only and misses some. Among under 2,500,000 clones listed, more than 90% were seen once. Sequencing used naive CD4+ T cells sorted from blood. Subset: CD45RA+ positively selected. The source of these receptors is a man between 18 and 35 years old in good health.

The chain combines TRBV18 with TRBJ2-2; D uncertain. V was clipped by 2 bases and J by 1 base, with 8 bases between them. The length of the CDR3 is 15 residues. Per germline, CDR1 KGHSH and CDR2 LQKENI. CDR3 nucleotides: TGTGCCAGCTCACCAAGGGAATGGAACACCGGGGAGCTGTTTTTT. It translates to CASSPREWNTGELFF.

The table lists this clone with a count of one. For the CDR3, the DNA is TGTGCCAGCAGCTCCCAGCCGGGACTAGCGGGGTGGAATGAGCAGTTCTTC. Translation: CASSSQPGLAGWNEQFF. The V and J genes are TRBV7-3 and TRBJ2-1, with 13 bases that match TRBD2. The CDR3 covers 17 residues. In germline, CDR1 is SGHTA, CDR2 FQGTGA. After removal of 4 bases from V and 7 bases from J, the junction contained 10 bases not matched to a gene.

The chain joins TRBV6-6 to TRBJ2-2; no definite D call. The CDR3 sequence is 15 residues long. Germline V gene data show CDR1 as MNHNY and CDR2 as SVGAGI (reference sequence). Trimming left V 2 bases short and J 1 base short, with 8 bases between. DNA of the CDR3: TGTGCCAGCAGTTACGTCAGGAAGAACACCGGGGAGCTGTTTTTT. As protein: CASSYVRKNTGELFF.

The chain joins TRBV28 to TRBJ1-6, with 8 bases identical to TRBD1. The V and J ends lost 4 bases and 7 bases, in that order; junction bases with no gene match: 9. Germline V gene data show CDR1 as MDHEN and CDR2 as SYDVKM. The CDR3 is 16 residues long. CDR3 sequence: CASSSRTGSRNSPLHF. The DNA for the CDR3 is TGTGCCAGCAGTTCTCGGACAGGGTCAAGGAATTCACCCCTCCACTTT.

This chain connects TRBV4-1 to TRBJ2-7, with 9 bases matching TRBD1. The CDR3 is made up of 20 amino acids. Unmatched junction bases numbered 18, after V lost 2 bases and J lost 1 base. Per germline, CDR1 MGHRA and CDR2 YSYEKL. The CDR3 protein is CASSQQPDAGQGTRSYEQYF. In DNA, the CDR3 is TGCGCCAGCAGCCAACAACCCGACGCGGGACAGGGAACGCGGTCCTACGAGCAGTACTTC.

This clone has just a few counts. The chain is built from TRBV28 and TRBJ1-2, with D maybe TRBD1 (5 bases). From germline, CDR1 is MDHEN and CDR2 SYDVKM. The length of the CDR3 is 15 residues. Deletions cut 7 bases from V and 7 bases from J, with 22 bases between. This CDR3 reads CASTISGRGFVGYTF. CDR3 sequence (DNA): TGTGCCAGCACGATCTCAGGACGGGGCTTCGTTGGCTACACCTTC.

Concerning this clone itself: Other DNA sequences in the same sample also yield this CDR3. The rearrangement links TRBV7-2 to TRBJ2-7, with D perhaps matching TRBD1 (6 bases). Germline assignment: CDR1 SGHTA and CDR2 FQGNSA. This CDR3 spans 14 amino acids. Trimming shortened V by 1 base and J by 0 bases, and 7 bases separated the two germline ends. CDR3: CASSLDRASYEQYF. CDR3 DNA sequence: TGTGCCAGCAGCTTAGACAGGGCCTCCTACGAGCAGTACTTC.

The CDR3 DNA follows: TGCGCCAGCAGGCCAGACCAGACAGGGAAAAACATTCAGTACTTC. It yields the protein CASRPDQTGKNIQYF. V gene TRBV5-1 combines with J gene TRBJ2-4; 7 positions agree with TRBD1. Germline V gene sequence: CDR1 SGHRS, CDR2 YFSETQ. J lost 4 bases, V lost 5 bases, and 9 bases had no gene match. This CDR3 region has 15 residues.

The chain is built from TRBV10-3 and TRBJ2-7; tentative D call: TRBD1 (6 bases). The CDR3 loop spans 12 amino acids. CDR1 ENHRY and CDR2 SYGVKD come from the germline V gene. The ends were cut back, 5 bases at V and 5 bases at J, with 10 bases in the middle. Written as DNA, the CDR3 is TGTGCCATCAGTCAGGGGTTCAACGAGCAGTACTTC. It codes for CAISQGFNEQYF.

This clone was recorded only once. The genes are TRBV9 and TRBJ1-4, with 8 positions matching TRBD1. Germline V gene data show CDR1 as SGDLS and CDR2 as YYNGEE. The CDR3 has 15 amino acids. The junction had 5 bases not matched to a gene; V was cut back by 4 bases and J by 3 bases. In DNA, the CDR3 is TGTGCCAGCAGCTACCAGGGGGCTTCTAATGAAAAACTGTTTTTT. This sequence encodes CASSYQGASNEKLFF.

V usage is TRBV9 and J usage is TRBJ1-1, with D perhaps TRBD1 (5 bases). Germline CDR1 SGDLS, CDR2 YYNGEE. Deletions cut 0 bases from V and 1 base from J, with 10 bases between. The CDR3 is 15 amino acids. CDR3 residues: CASSVVADRNTEAFF. The CDR3 bases are TGTGCCAGCAGCGTAGTAGCCGACAGGAACACTGAAGCTTTCTTT.

The chain links TRBV6-5 to TRBJ1-2; D is perhaps TRBD1 (5 bases). V was trimmed by 5 bases and J by 6 bases, leaving 13 bases between them. The CDR3 consists of 13 residues. Looked up from germline, CDR1 is MNHEY and CDR2 is SVGAGI. For the CDR3, the DNA is TGTGCCAGCAGTAACGGGGGTATTAATGGCTACACCTTC. Translated: CASSNGGINGYTF.

The rearrangement joins TRBV10-1 to TRBJ2-3, with 8 bases fitting TRBD1. CDR3 length equals 18 residues. Unmatched junction bases numbered 14, after V lost 2 bases and J lost 4 bases. Germline-derived CDR1 and CDR2 are WNHNN and SYGVQD (reference sequence). The CDR3 loop is CASSEPRGSRGQSDTQYF. The CDR3 nucleotides are TGCGCCAGCAGTGAGCCAAGAGGATCCAGGGGGCAATCAGATACGCAGTATTTT.

This rearrangement joins TRBV9 to TRBJ2-3; no firm D call. Looked up from germline, CDR1 is SGDLS and CDR2 is YYNGEE. Trimming shortened V by 0 bases and J by 5 bases, and 16 bases separated the two germline ends. The CDR3 length is 16 residues. Written as DNA, the CDR3 is TGTGCCAGCAGCGTAGGGTTTAGCCAGAAACTAGATACGCAGTATTTT. Its translation: CASSVGFSQKLDTQYF.

The chain carries TRBV15 and TRBJ2-5; 13 bases agree with TRBD2. V lost 2 bases, J lost 3 bases, and 3 bases stayed unmatched. The CDR3 totals 16 residues. From germline, CDR1 is LNHNV and CDR2 YYDKDF (reference sequence). The CDR3 sequence: CATSRTGLAGEETQYF. CDR3 DNA: TGTGCCACCAGCAGAACTGGACTAGCGGGAGAAGAGACCCAGTACTTC.

About this clone itself: Within the sample, other DNA sequences also encode this same CDR3. The CDR3 reads CASSLVRGPYEQYF. The CDR3 DNA reads TGCGCCAGCAGCTTGGTTAGAGGACCCTACGAGCAGTACTTC. The chain couples TRBV5-1 to TRBJ2-7; D unclear. Trimming shortened V by 0 bases and J by 2 bases, and 9 bases separated the two germline ends. CDR1 SGHRS and CDR2 YFSETQ come from the germline V gene. The CDR3 spans 14 residues.

V and J are TRBV6-1 and TRBJ2-5; no firm D call. V was clipped by 5 bases and J by 2 bases, with 15 bases between them. The CDR3 covers 15 residues. Looked up from germline, CDR1 is MNHNS and CDR2 is SASEGT. The CDR3 spells CASSLEPSPQETQYF. CDR3 sequence (DNA): TGTGCCAGCAGTTTGGAGCCTTCCCCACAAGAGACCCAGTACTTC.

This clone was counted a single time. The rearrangement joins TRBV10-1 to TRBJ2-7, with TRBD1 matching over 7 bases. The CDR3 runs to 14 residues. With 6 bases clipped from V and 5 bases from J, the junction kept 10 bases outside the gene matches. Looked up from germline, CDR1 is WNHNN and CDR2 is SYGVQD (reference sequence). CDR3 DNA: TGCGCCAGCAGGGACAGGTCCTCCAGGAACGAGCAGTACTTC. It is translated as CASRDRSSRNEQYF.

This clone came up once. The gene calls are TRBV6-1 and TRBJ1-2; unclear D gene. Deletions cut 7 bases from V and 3 bases from J, with 6 bases between. This CDR3 contains 11 residues. Germline CDR1 reads MNHNS; CDR2 reads SASEGT. The CDR3: CASILYYGYTF. Here the CDR3 DNA reads TGTGCCAGCATACTTTACTATGGCTACACCTTC.

V gene TRBV10-3 combines with J gene TRBJ2-3; D unclear. The germline CDR1 and CDR2 sequences are ENHRY and SYGVKD. Deletions cut 11 bases from V and 5 bases from J, with 14 bases between. The CDR3 contains 12 residues. The CDR3 nucleotides are TGTGCCGCCTCGGACGGGTTAGATACGCAGTATTTT. Amino acid sequence: CAASDGLDTQYF.

The V and J genes are TRBV7-9 and TRBJ1-1, with D perhaps matching TRBD1 (6 bases). Trimming stripped 1 base from V and 4 bases from J, with 13 bases between. Germline V CDR1 and CDR2: SEHNR, FQNEAQ (reference sequence). The CDR3 has 15 amino acids. CDR3 in DNA: TGTGCCAGCAGCTTAGTCCGGGGGCGCGGCACTGAAGCTTTCTTT. It is translated as CASSLVRGRGTEAFF.

As for this clone: In the same sample, other DNA sequences code for this CDR3. This rearrangement joins TRBV19 to TRBJ2-2, with TRBD1 matching 7 bases. The CDR3 runs to 15 residues. J lost 2 bases, V lost 6 bases, and 6 bases had no gene match. Germline assignment: CDR1 LNHDA and CDR2 SQIVND (reference sequence). CDR3 sequence (DNA): TGTGCCAGTAGCAAGGGACAGCTAAACACCGGGGAGCTGTTTTTT. This translates into CASSKGQLNTGELFF. Combining the CDR3 with reference TRBV19 and TRBJ2-2 gives the whole variable domain DGGITQSPKYLFRKEGQNVTLSCEQNLNHDAMYWYRQDPGQGLRLIYYSQIVNDFQKGDIAEGYSVSREKKESFPLTVTSAQKNPTAFYLCASSKGQLNTGELFFGEGSRLTVL.

This chain uses TRBV5-1 with TRBJ1-1, with D perhaps TRBD1 (5 bases). The CDR3 runs 15 residues. The germline CDR1 and CDR2 sequences are SGHRS and YFSETQ. Between the trimmed V and J ends, which lost 0 bases and 4 bases, there was a span of 13 bases. The CDR3 sequence: CASSLESGGSTEAFF. For the CDR3, the DNA is TGCGCCAGCAGCTTGGAGTCCGGGGGGAGCACTGAAGCTTTCTTT.

The chain uses TRBV5-5 and TRBJ2-7; the D gene could be TRBD1 or TRBD2 (6 bases each). V was pared by 0 bases and J by 4 bases, with 14 bases between. Germline V gene data show CDR1 as SGHKS and CDR2 as YYEKEE (reference sequence). The CDR3 is 15 amino acids. CDR3: CASSLGPGGSYEQYF. CDR3 DNA sequence: TGTGCCAGCAGCTTGGGGCCCGGGGGCTCTTACGAGCAGTACTTC.

On this clone: The junction differs from germline at one of its ends, possibly a read error. The J gene is TRBJ2-7, the V gene TRBV9, with D tentatively TRBD1 or TRBD2 (6 bases each). Germline CDR1 SGDLS, CDR2 YYNGEE. The CDR3 length is 16 residues. As DNA, the CDR3 is TGTGCCAGCAGCGTTTCCCTTAGGGGGGAATCCTGCGAGCAGTACTTC. It codes for CASSVSLRGESCEQYF.

As for this clone: Other DNA sequences of this sample code for an identical CDR3. The CDR3 nucleotides are TGCGCCAGCAGCTCTCGGGACAGGGGTTCCTACGAGCAGTACTTC. As protein: CASSSRDRGSYEQYF. The V call is TRBV5-1, the J call TRBJ2-7; 10 bases are a match to TRBD1. Germline CDR1 is SGHRS and CDR2 is YFSETQ. J gave up 1 base and V 3 bases, and 4 bases lay outside the gene matches. The CDR3 consists of 15 residues.

This chain connects TRBV18 to TRBJ1-1; 11 nucleotides match TRBD1. CDR3 size: 16 residues. J gave up 1 base and V 2 bases, and 3 bases lay outside the gene matches. CDR1 and CDR2 from the germline V gene are KGHSH and LQKENI. The CDR3 region is CASSPNGQGANTEAFF. CDR3 nucleotide sequence: TGTGCCAGCTCACCAAATGGACAGGGGGCGAACACTGAAGCTTTCTTT.